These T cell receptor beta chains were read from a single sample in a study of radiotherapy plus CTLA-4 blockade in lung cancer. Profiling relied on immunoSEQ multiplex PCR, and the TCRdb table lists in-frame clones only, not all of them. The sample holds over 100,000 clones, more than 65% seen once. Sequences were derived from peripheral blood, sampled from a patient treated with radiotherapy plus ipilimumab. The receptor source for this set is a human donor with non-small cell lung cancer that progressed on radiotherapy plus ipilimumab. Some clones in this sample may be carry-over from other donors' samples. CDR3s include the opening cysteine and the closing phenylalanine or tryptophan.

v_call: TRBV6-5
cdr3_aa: CASRPGGRGEKLFF

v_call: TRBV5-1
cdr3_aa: CASSRTMNTEAFF

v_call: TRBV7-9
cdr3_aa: CASSSPGTSYNEQFF

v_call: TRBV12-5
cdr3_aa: CASGFLETQYF

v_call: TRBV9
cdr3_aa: CASSPLGGAAEAFF

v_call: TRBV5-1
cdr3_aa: CASSLDRYYEQYF

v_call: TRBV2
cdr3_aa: CASSEYAEYNEQFF

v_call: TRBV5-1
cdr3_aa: CASSLGTGSQPQHF

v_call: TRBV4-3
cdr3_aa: CASSQDPQLLRSYTF

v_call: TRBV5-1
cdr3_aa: CASSLLAGNEQFF

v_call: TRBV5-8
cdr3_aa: CASSLDLAGELFF

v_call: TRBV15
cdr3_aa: CATSKSPRRGNTQYF

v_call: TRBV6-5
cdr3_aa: CASSRDRGKAFF

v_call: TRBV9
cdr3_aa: CASSVESHGAGYEQYF

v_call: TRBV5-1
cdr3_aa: CASGTSYGYTF

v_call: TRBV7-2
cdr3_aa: CASSSPGRGGWYEQYF

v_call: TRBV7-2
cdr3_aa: CASSPNYAYGYTF

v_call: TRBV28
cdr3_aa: CASSSQGTGAAEQYF

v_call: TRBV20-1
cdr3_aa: CSASYGQPQHF

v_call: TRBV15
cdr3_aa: CATSRGETQYF

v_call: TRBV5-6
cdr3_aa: CASSFYRGIIYNEQFF

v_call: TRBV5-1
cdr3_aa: CASSLRLAGAADTQYF

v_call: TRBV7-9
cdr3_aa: CASSLLQSGKNTEAFF

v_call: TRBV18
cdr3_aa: CASSPRQDTEAFF

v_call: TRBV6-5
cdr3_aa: CASSYGPGRSFDTQYF

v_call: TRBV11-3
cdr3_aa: CASSLFGGATGELFF

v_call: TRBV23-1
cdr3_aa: CASSPSRDRSPYEQYF

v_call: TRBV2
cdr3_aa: CASSVNRDSPQGNQPQHF

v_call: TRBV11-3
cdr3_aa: CASSLDRASTDTQYF

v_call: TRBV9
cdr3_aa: CASSVEGQQETQYF

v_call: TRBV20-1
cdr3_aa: CSATSFETQYF